The 14 T cell receptor beta chains presented below share a single source sample, sequenced in a study of Ad26.COV2.S vaccination and SARS-CoV-2 variants. Treatment reported: around 19 received Ad26.COV2.S at low or high dose, single or two shots; about 5 received placebo; per-sample allocation not given. Sampling happened 63 days after the first vaccine or placebo injection. Only in-frame clones appear in the TCRdb table, and some are missing; sequencing was by immunoSEQ multiplex PCR. The sample records roughly 250,000 clones, 87% being singletons. The sequencing used peripheral blood, collected in a trial of Ad26.COV2.S vaccine versus placebo. The receptors here all came from a person aged 18-60 years who received the Ad26.COV2.S COVID-19 vaccine or a placebo.

V gene TRBV19 combines with J gene TRBJ1-3, with D perhaps TRBD1 (5 bases). From germline, CDR1 is LNHDA and CDR2 SQIVND (reference sequence). Trimming pared 1 base from V and 4 bases from J, leaving 20 bases between. The CDR3 consists of 18 residues. The CDR3 DNA follows: TGTGCCAGTAGTATAGGTGGGGCCTCACCCCTTCGAGGAAACACCATATATTTT. Amino acid sequence: CASSIGGASPLRGNTIYF.

The genes are TRBV12-1 and TRBJ2-7; whether TRBD1, the table's D call, matches the DNA was not checked. TRBV12-1 is labeled a pseudogene. The CDR3 has 17 residues. CDR3 bases: TGTGCCAGCAGCTCGCCTGCGAGGCGGGACAGGTCCTACGAGCAGTACTTC. It encodes CASSSPARRDRSYEQYF.

The V and J genes are TRBV4-3 and TRBJ1-1, with 7 bases matching TRBD1. V lost 4 bases to trimming and J lost 6 bases; unmatched junction nucleotides: 8. Looked up from germline, CDR1 is LGHNA and CDR2 is YSLEER. The CDR3 is made up of 14 amino acids. CDR3 in amino acids: CASSRLTGSAEAFF. The CDR3 DNA is TGCGCCAGCAGCCGATTGACAGGGTCTGCTGAAGCTTTCTTT.

This chain joins TRBV19 and TRBJ1-4, with 7 nucleotides matching TRBD1. The germline V gene encodes CDR1 LNHDA and CDR2 SQIVND (reference sequence). Trimming took 10 bases from V and 4 from J; bases not matched to a gene: 6. The CDR3 runs 13 residues. CDR3 sequence: CATGTAINEKLFF. In nucleotides, the CDR3 is TGTGCCACAGGGACAGCTATTAATGAAAAACTGTTTTTT.

The sample holds a few counts of this clone. The rearrangement links TRBV19 to TRBJ2-1; the match to TRBD1 covers 9 bases. The CDR3 has 14 amino acids. J lost 9 bases, V lost 5 bases, and 8 bases had no gene match. Germline CDR1 is LNHDA and CDR2 is SQIVND (reference sequence). In nucleotides, the CDR3 is TGTGCCAGTAGTGGCTGGGACAGGGTTGGTGAGCAGTTCTTC. Residues: CASSGWDRVGEQFF.

By sample share, this clone is medium-sized. The chain combines TRBV5-4 with TRBJ2-1; D is uncertain. Germline CDR1 SGHNT, CDR2 YYREEE (reference sequence). CDR3 size: 13 residues. V was shortened by 1 base and J by 14 bases, with 16 bases between the two germline ends. The CDR3 bases are TGTGCCAGCAGCTTGCCCGCATTAATGGTAGAGTTCTTC. Amino acids: CASSLPALMVEFF.

The rearrangement links TRBV19 to TRBJ1-2; maybe TRBD1 (5 bases). Germline V gene data show CDR1 as LNHDA and CDR2 as SQIVND (reference sequence). V lost 7 bases, J lost 5 bases, and 17 bases lay in between. The CDR3 loop spans 14 amino acids. DNA of the CDR3: TGTGCCAGTACCATCCGAGAGGGGCCTTATGGCTACACCTTC. It encodes CASTIREGPYGYTF. The full variable domain, rest sourced from reference TRBV19 and TRBJ1-2, is DGGITQSPKYLFRKEGQNVTLSCEQNLNHDAMYWYRQDPGQGLRLIYYSQIVNDFQKGDIAEGYSVSREKKESFPLTVTSAQKNPTAFYLCASTIREGPYGYTFGSGTRLTVV.

This chain connects TRBV27 to TRBJ1-2; TRBD1 matches 8 bases. Germline V gives CDR1 MNHEY, CDR2 SMNVEV (reference sequence). V was clipped by 9 bases and J by 8 bases; unmatched bases: 11. This CDR3 has 13 residues. Here the CDR3 reads CASRQGNVRGYTF. CDR3 DNA: TGTGCCAGTCGACAGGGGAATGTTAGGGGCTACACCTTC.

The V and J genes are TRBV7-9 and TRBJ2-2; the match to TRBD1 covers 7 bases. The ends lost 5 bases at V and 1 base at J; junction bases unmatched: 7. Germline CDR1 is SEHNR and CDR2 is FQNEAQ (reference sequence). The CDR3 is made up of 16 amino acids. CDR3 region: CASSRTGAMNTGELFF. In DNA, the CDR3 is TGTGCCAGCAGCCGGACAGGCGCCATGAACACCGGGGAGCTGTTTTTT.

The V call is TRBV18, the J call TRBJ2-5; 12 bases line up with TRBD2. Germline V gives CDR1 KGHSH, CDR2 LQKENI. Unmatched junction bases numbered 8, after V lost 5 bases and J lost 4 bases. This CDR3 region has 16 residues. The CDR3 protein is CASSAWTSGVPETQYF. CDR3 coding DNA: TGTGCCAGCTCAGCCTGGACTAGCGGGGTCCCAGAGACCCAGTACTTC.

The rearrangement joins TRBV6-2 or TRBV6-3 to TRBJ2-1; 8 bases are a match to TRBD2. CDR1 MNHEY and CDR2 SVGEGT come from the germline V gene. The CDR3 contains 15 residues. V was clipped by 4 bases and J by 4 bases; unmatched bases: 6. In DNA form, the CDR3 reads TGTGCCAGCAGTTTTAAAGCGGGGGCGTACAATGAGCAGTTCTTC. It encodes CASSFKAGAYNEQFF.

The V gene is TRBV7-6, the J gene TRBJ2-6; D gene unclear. V dropped 3 bases and J dropped 0 bases, with 15 bases sitting between them. This CDR3 contains 18 residues. The V gene's germline CDR1 is SGHVS and CDR2 FNYEAQ. The CDR3 region is CASSFGSATSSGANVLTF. In nucleotides, the CDR3 is TGTGCCAGCAGCTTCGGATCCGCGACATCCTCTGGGGCCAACGTCCTGACTTTC.

V and J are TRBV2 and TRBJ2-1; 11 positions agree with TRBD2. CDR3 length equals 14 residues. Germline V gives CDR1 SNHLY, CDR2 FYNNEI. With 1 base clipped from V and 7 bases from J, the junction kept 0 bases outside the gene matches. This CDR3 is CASSEGLAGNEQFF. The CDR3 nucleotides are TGTGCCAGCAGTGAAGGACTAGCGGGGAATGAGCAGTTCTTC.

V usage is TRBV7-3 and J usage is TRBJ2-7; weak D call: TRBD2 (6 bases). The CDR3 has 15 residues. V was pared by 3 bases and J by 2 bases, with 14 bases between. Germline assignment: CDR1 SGHTA and CDR2 FQGTGA. CDR3 nucleotides: TGTGCCAGCAGCTTCCGGGACGGACTACCCTACGAGCAGTACTTC. It specifies CASSFRDGLPYEQYF.